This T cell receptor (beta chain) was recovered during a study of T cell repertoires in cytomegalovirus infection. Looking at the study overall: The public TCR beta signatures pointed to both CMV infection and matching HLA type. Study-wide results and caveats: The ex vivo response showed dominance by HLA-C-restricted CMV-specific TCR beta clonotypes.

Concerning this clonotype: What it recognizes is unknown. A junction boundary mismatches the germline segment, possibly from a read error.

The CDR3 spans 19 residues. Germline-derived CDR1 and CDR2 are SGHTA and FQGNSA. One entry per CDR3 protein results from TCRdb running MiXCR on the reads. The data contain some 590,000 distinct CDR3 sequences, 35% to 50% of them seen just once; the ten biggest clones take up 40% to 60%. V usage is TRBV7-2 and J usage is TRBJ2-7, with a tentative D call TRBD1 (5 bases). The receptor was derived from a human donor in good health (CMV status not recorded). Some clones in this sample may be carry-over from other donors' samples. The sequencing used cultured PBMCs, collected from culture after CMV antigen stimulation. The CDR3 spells CASSLRAPPYRTSSYGQYF. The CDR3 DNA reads TGTGCCAGCAGCTTAAGGGCCCCCCCCTACAGGACCAGCTCCTACGGGCAGTACTTC.